Below, 15 T cell receptor beta chains from the same sample are listed, as sequenced in a study of blood T cell repertoires in COVID-19. Sequencing was performed with immunoSEQ multiplex PCR; in TCRdb, only in-frame clones are kept and a portion is missing. Among fewer than 250,000 clones listed, 84% were seen once. The sample taken for sequencing was PBMCs or T cells enriched from blood (not recorded which). Receptor source: a woman aged 25 to 39 who had been exposed to COVID-19.

This clone has only one observation. The rearrangement uses TRBV4-3 and TRBJ2-2; perhaps TRBD1 as D (6 bases). Trimming removed 2 bases from V and 3 bases from J, with 16 bases in between. Looked up from germline, CDR1 is LGHNA and CDR2 is YSLEER. The CDR3 loop spans 17 amino acids. CDR3: CASSQTVAGGDTGELFF. The CDR3 nucleotides are TGCGCCAGCAGCCAAACCGTCGCTGGGGGCGACACCGGGGAGCTGTTTTTT.

The DNA for the CDR3 is TGTGCCAGCAGCTTGGCCAAGTCTGACCGGGGGGATACGCAGTATTTT. Amino acid sequence: CASSLAKSDRGDTQYF. The rearrangement joins TRBV5-8 to TRBJ2-3; TRBD2 is a possible D gene (6 bases). V was clipped by 0 bases and J by 6 bases, with 17 bases between them. The V gene's germline CDR1 is SGHTS and CDR2 YDEGEE. The CDR3 has 16 residues.

This sequence joins TRBV5-1 and TRBJ2-7; the match to TRBD1 covers 9 bases. CDR3 size: 17 residues. Per germline, CDR1 SGHRS and CDR2 YFSETQ. V dropped 3 bases and J dropped 4; count of bases not matched to a gene: 14. Here the CDR3 DNA reads TGCGCCAGCAGCTCAACCGGAACAGGGGGCAAAATGTACGAGCAGTACTTC. It codes for CASSSTGTGGKMYEQYF.

This rearrangement joins TRBV12-3 or TRBV12-4 to TRBJ1-2; 7 positions agree with TRBD1. CDR3 length: 12 residues. With V trimmed by 10 bases and J by 6 bases, 8 bases remained unmatched. Here the CDR3 reads CATGTARDGYTF. The CDR3 DNA sequence: TGTGCCACAGGGACAGCCCGAGATGGCTACACCTTC.

On this clone itself: Additional DNA sequences in this sample encode the identical CDR3. The V gene is TRBV18, the J gene TRBJ1-5; 8 positions agree with TRBD1. This CDR3 has 15 amino acids. Germline-derived CDR1 and CDR2 are KGHSH and LQKENI. V was clipped by 3 bases and J by 2 bases; unmatched bases: 3. The CDR3 loop reads CASSPDRGGNQPQHF. The CDR3 DNA is TGTGCCAGCTCACCCGACAGGGGTGGCAATCAGCCCCAGCATTTT. The full variable domain, its missing parts supplied by reference TRBV18 and TRBJ1-5, is NAGVMQNPRHLVRRRGQEARLRCSPMKGHSHVYWYRQLPEEGLKFMVYLQKENIIDESGMPKERFSAEFPKEGPSILRIQQVVRGDSAAYFCASSPDRGGNQPQHFGDGTRLSIL.

The chain couples TRBV19 to TRBJ1-1; TRBD1 aligns across 10 bases. V lost 5 bases and J lost 7; bases outside the gene matches: 4. The length of the CDR3 is 13 residues. The germline gives CDR1 LNHDA, CDR2 SQIVND (reference sequence). The CDR3 nucleotides are TGTGCCAGTAGTGCGACAGGGGGCAGTGAAGCTTTCTTT. This sequence encodes CASSATGGSEAFF. The full variable domain, completed using reference TRBV19 and TRBJ1-1, is DGGITQSPKYLFRKEGQNVTLSCEQNLNHDAMYWYRQDPGQGLRLIYYSQIVNDFQKGDIAEGYSVSREKKESFPLTVTSAQKNPTAFYLCASSATGGSEAFFGQGTRLTVV.

The rearrangement joins TRBV7-9 to TRBJ1-5; D possibly corresponds to TRBD1 (6 bases). CDR1 is SEHNR and CDR2 is FQNEAQ in the germline V gene (reference sequence). The CDR3 extends over 13 amino acids. Trimming took off 3 bases at V and 7 bases at J, with 10 bases between the two ends. Here the CDR3 reads CASSLDSSQPQHF. For the CDR3, the DNA is TGTGCCAGCAGCTTGGACAGCAGCCAGCCCCAGCATTTT. The entire variable domain, with the rest obtained from reference TRBV7-9 and TRBJ1-5, is as follows: DTGVSQNPRHKITKRGQNVTFRCDPISEHNRLYWYRQTLGQGPEFLTYFQNEAQLEKSRLLSDRFSAERPKGSFSTLEIQRTEQGDSAMYLCASSLDSSQPQHFGDGTRLSIL.

The V and J genes are TRBV6-1 and TRBJ2-3; 9 positions agree with TRBD2. This CDR3 has 15 residues. Germline trimming cut 3 bases from V and 4 bases from J; bases unmatched to any gene: 5. Germline assignment: CDR1 MNHNS and CDR2 SASEGT. The CDR3 here is CASSESGGRADTQYF. The CDR3 bases are TGTGCCAGCAGTGAGAGCGGGGGGCGGGCAGATACGCAGTATTTT.

This chain connects TRBV3-1 (or the pseudogene TRBV3-2) to TRBJ2-7; 7 nucleotides match TRBD1. This CDR3 has 15 residues. Germline loops: CDR1 LGHDT, CDR2 YNNKEL (reference sequence). J was trimmed by 1 base and V by 4 bases; bases with no gene match: 7. CDR3 in amino acids: CASSPAGTVSYEQYF. The CDR3 coding sequence is TGTGCCAGCAGCCCCGCCGGGACAGTTTCCTACGAGCAGTACTTC.

The chain uses TRBV5-1 and TRBJ2-1, with 8 positions matching TRBD1. J was trimmed by 10 bases and V by 2 bases; bases with no gene match: 5. Germline CDR1 and CDR2: SGHRS and YFSETQ. This CDR3 comprises 13 residues. In DNA, the CDR3 is TGCGCCAGCAGCTTAGGGACAGGCGGGGAGCAGTTCTTC. Residues: CASSLGTGGEQFF.

The chain uses TRBV7-2 and TRBJ1-5; D is unresolved. Per the germline V gene, CDR1 is SGHTA and CDR2 is FQGNSA. Trimming took 1 base from V and 6 from J, leaving 13 bases between them. The CDR3 length is 15 residues. The CDR3 protein is CASSLVPDLGQPQHF. DNA of the CDR3: TGTGCCAGCAGCTTAGTCCCGGACTTGGGTCAGCCCCAGCATTTT.

The chain has TRBV7-9 and TRBJ1-2; tentatively, D is TRBD1 (6 bases). Germline V lookup: CDR1 SEHNR, CDR2 FQNEAQ (reference sequence). This CDR3 has 12 amino acids. V dropped 10 bases and J dropped 8 bases, with 17 bases sitting between them. The CDR3 nucleotides are TGTGCCATCCAAACAGGGAGCGCGGGCTACACCTTC. This sequence encodes CAIQTGSAGYTF. Filled out from reference TRBV7-9 and TRBJ1-2, the complete variable domain reads DTGVSQNPRHKITKRGQNVTFRCDPISEHNRLYWYRQTLGQGPEFLTYFQNEAQLEKSRLLSDRFSAERPKGSFSTLEIQRTEQGDSAMYLCAIQTGSAGYTFGSGTRLTVV.

The chain uses TRBV7-9 and TRBJ1-1; tentative D call: TRBD1 (6 bases). The germline V gene has CDR1 SEHNR and CDR2 FQNEAQ (reference sequence). V lost 1 base and J 1 base, leaving 16 bases between the germline ends. CDR3 size: 17 residues. The CDR3 is CASSLGGGWGRNTEAFF. As DNA, the CDR3 is TGTGCCAGCAGCTTAGGAGGGGGTTGGGGAAGGAACACTGAAGCTTTCTTT.

The V and J genes are TRBV4-1 and TRBJ2-1; 7 bases fit TRBD1. The CDR3 contains 17 residues. The V gene's germline CDR1 is MGHRA and CDR2 YSYEKL. The J segment lost 3 bases and the V segment lost 3 bases, leaving 11 bases of the junction unmatched. The CDR3 spells CASSQPRQGSFYNEQFF. The CDR3, as DNA: TGCGCCAGCAGCCAGCCTCGACAGGGATCGTTCTACAATGAGCAGTTCTTC.

This chain links TRBV6-5 with TRBJ2-7, with D possibly matching TRBD1 (6 bases). Trimming cost V 5 bases and J 4 bases, with 15 bases left between them. Germline assignment: CDR1 MNHEY and CDR2 SVGAGI. The CDR3 runs 14 residues. CDR3 residues: CASSTHGQGYEQYF. In DNA, the CDR3 is TGTGCCAGCAGTACACACGGTCAGGGGTACGAGCAGTACTTC.